One and the same sample provided the 18 T cell receptor beta chains below, sequenced in a study of control samples from healthy donors and cancer patients. Repertoires were generated with immunoSEQ multiplex PCR, while TCRdb's copy carries only in-frame clones and drops some. The repertoire consists of about 120,000 clones, with roughly 93% occurring once and the leading ten covering about 2.5%. The sample was blood. The receptor set was obtained from a man between 25 and 39 years old in good health.

The chain uses TRBV11-2 and TRBJ2-5, with TRBD2 matching over 13 bases. This CDR3 has 18 amino acids. Germline lookup yields CDR1 SGHAT and CDR2 FQNNGV. V dropped 1 base and J dropped 5; count of bases not matched to a gene: 10. This CDR3 reads CASSLARTSGGPRETQYF. The CDR3 DNA reads as TGTGCCAGCAGCTTAGCCCGGACTAGCGGGGGACCTCGGGAGACCCAGTACTTC. The whole variable domain, remainder taken from reference TRBV11-2 and TRBJ2-5, is EAGVAQSPRYKIIEKRQSVAFWCNPISGHATLYWYQQILGQGPKLLIQFQNNGVVDDSQLPKDRFSAERLKGVDSTLKIQPAKLEDSAVYLCASSLARTSGGPRETQYFGPGTRLLVL.

The gene calls are TRBV7-2 and TRBJ1-2; 8 bases fit TRBD1. Germline assignment: CDR1 SGHTA and CDR2 FQGNSA. The CDR3 has 13 amino acids. V was pared by 2 bases and J by 7 bases, with 3 bases of the junction left unmatched. CDR3 amino acids: CASSLPGGLGYTF. The CDR3 DNA is TGTGCCAGCAGCTTACCAGGGGGCCTTGGCTACACCTTC. The whole variable domain, filled in from reference TRBV7-2 and TRBJ1-2, reads GAGVSQSPSNKVTEKGKDVELRCDPISGHTALYWYRQSLGQGLEFLIYFQGNSAPDKSGLPSDRFSAERTGGSVSTLTIQRTQQEDSAVYLCASSLPGGLGYTFGSGTRLTVV.

This rearrangement joins TRBV5-1 to TRBJ2-7, with TRBD2 matching 9 bases. Trimming took 7 bases from V and 6 from J; bases not matched to a gene: 11. The CDR3 length is 14 residues. Germline CDR1 reads SGHRS; CDR2 reads YFSETQ. CDR3 in DNA: TGCGCCAGCTCCTCCGGGACTAGCCTGATCGAGCAGTACTTC. Translating gives CASSSGTSLIEQYF.

The rearrangement uses TRBV29-1 and TRBJ1-1; D call uncertain. This CDR3 has 13 residues. Trimming cost V 2 bases and J 1 base, with 8 bases left between them. Germline V gene sequence: CDR1 SQVTM, CDR2 ANQGSEA. This CDR3 reads CSVELGRNTEAFF. In DNA form, the CDR3 reads TGCAGCGTTGAATTGGGTAGGAACACTGAAGCTTTCTTT.

This rearrangement joins TRBV5-1 to TRBJ1-1; tentatively, D is TRBD1 (6 bases). Germline lookup yields CDR1 SGHRS and CDR2 YFSETQ. V lost 7 bases to trimming and J lost 1 base, with 11 bases between them. This CDR3 contains 13 residues. The CDR3 loop reads CASWGAGNTEAFF. Here the CDR3 DNA reads TGCGCCAGCTGGGGGGCGGGGAACACTGAAGCTTTCTTT.

V and J are TRBV27 and TRBJ2-3, with 15 bases aligning to TRBD2. V gave up 5 bases and J gave up 3 bases; unmatched junction bases: 3. The germline V gene encodes CDR1 MNHEY and CDR2 SMNVEV (reference sequence). This CDR3 comprises 16 residues. The CDR3 DNA sequence: TGTGCCAGCAGTGACGGACTAGCGGGGGGGACAGATACGCAGTATTTT. Amino acid sequence: CASSDGLAGGTDTQYF.

The V call is TRBV11-2, the J call TRBJ1-5; no reliable D call. Trimming took 0 bases from V and 7 from J, leaving 10 bases between them. This CDR3 spans 14 amino acids. Germline V gene lookup returns CDR1 SGHAT and CDR2 FQNNGV. CDR3 region: CASSLDRGGQPQHF. Written as DNA, the CDR3 is TGTGCCAGCAGCTTAGACCGGGGTGGACAGCCCCAGCATTTT.

Only one count was recorded for this clone. This rearrangement joins TRBV5-1 to TRBJ2-5; D is unresolved. Germline CDR1 reads SGHRS; CDR2 reads YFSETQ. Trimming removed 1 base at V and 2 bases at J, with 3 bases between. CDR3 length equals 12 residues. DNA of the CDR3: TGCGCCAGCAGCTTGTTACAAGAGACCCAGTACTTC. Translating it yields CASSLLQETQYF.

The chain carries TRBV19 and TRBJ1-5; unclear D gene. Per germline, CDR1 LNHDA and CDR2 SQIVND (reference sequence). The CDR3 loop spans 13 amino acids. V gave up 5 bases and J gave up 5 bases, with 10 bases separating them. As DNA, the CDR3 is TGTGCCAGTAGTTATCCCGGGCATCAGCCCCAGCATTTT. This sequence encodes CASSYPGHQPQHF.

The chain combines TRBV25-1 with TRBJ2-3; possible D gene TRBD2, 6 bases. Trimming took 8 bases from V and 6 from J, leaving 12 bases between them. CDR3 length: 12 residues. Looked up from germline, CDR1 is MGHDK and CDR2 is SYGVNS. The CDR3 region is CASAPRGDTQYF. The CDR3 nucleotides read TGTGCCAGCGCCCCCCGGGGGGATACGCAGTATTTT.

Turning to this clone: One end of the junction is discordant with germline, which a read error may explain. This chain uses TRBV6-5 with TRBJ1-3; D uncertain. Germline V gene data show CDR1 as MNHEY and CDR2 as SVGAGI. This CDR3 spans 13 amino acids. CDR3 in amino acids: CASSDSGPTTIYF. In DNA form, the CDR3 reads TGTGCCAGCAGTGACTCCGGGCCTACCACCATATATTTT.

The V and J genes are TRBV28 and TRBJ2-7; D may be TRBD1 (5 bases). The CDR3 extends over 13 amino acids. Germline loops: CDR1 MDHEN, CDR2 SYDVKM. The V end lost 5 bases, the J end lost 5 bases, and 13 bases lay between the germline ends. The CDR3 sequence is CASSTLGRDEQYF. The CDR3 DNA reads as TGTGCCAGCAGTACTCTGGGCAGGGACGAGCAGTACTTC.

The CDR3 DNA reads as TGTGCCAGTATCTCCAGGGAAAGTGGAAACACCATATATTTT. Translation: CASISRESGNTIYF. The V and J genes are TRBV19 and TRBJ1-3; D possibly corresponds to TRBD1 (5 bases). V lost 7 bases and J lost 3, with 13 bases in between. Germline CDR1 is LNHDA and CDR2 is SQIVND (reference sequence). CDR3 length equals 14 residues.

The chain joins TRBV4-1 to TRBJ1-5, with TRBD1 as a possible D gene (5 bases). Between the trimmed V and J ends, which lost 5 bases and 10 bases, there was a span of 21 bases. The V gene's germline CDR1 is MGHRA and CDR2 YSYEKL. This CDR3 is 15 amino acids long. CDR3 DNA sequence: TGCGCCAGCAGCTTAACGGGACTGGCCCGAGAACCCCAGCATTTT. Amino acids: CASSLTGLAREPQHF.

The rearrangement joins TRBV9 to TRBJ2-2, with D possibly being TRBD2 (7 bases). The CDR3 totals 15 residues. Between the trimmed V and J ends, which lost 3 bases and 3 bases, there was a span of 12 bases. CDR1 and CDR2 (germline): SGDLS, YYNGEE. Here the CDR3 DNA reads TGTGCCAGCAGCGAAGGGGGGGCCTACACCGGGGAGCTGTTTTTT. Its protein product is CASSEGGAYTGELFF.

Of note for this clone: The junction departs from the called germline gene at one end, perhaps through a read error. CDR3 sequence reads: CASTPAQGTQYF. In DNA, the CDR3 is TGTGCCAGCACTCCGGCCCAAGGGACCCAGTACTTC. The chain is built from TRBV18 and TRBJ2-5; no definite D call. The CDR3 is made up of 12 amino acids. Germline V CDR1 and CDR2: KGHSH, LQKENI.

The chain is built from TRBV21-1 and TRBJ1-2; the D call of TRBD1 is as the table states it, not checked on the DNA. TRBV21-1 is an annotated pseudogene. This CDR3 region has 15 residues. The CDR3 here is CASSKGKGQGGGYTF. The CDR3 DNA reads TGTGCCAGCAGCAAAGGAAAGGGACAGGGAGGTGGCTACACCTTC.

The chain couples TRBV7-9 to TRBJ1-2; D possibly corresponds to TRBD1 (5 bases). The germline V gene has CDR1 SEHNR and CDR2 FQNEAQ (reference sequence). Trimming pared 5 bases from V and 6 bases from J, leaving 25 bases between. CDR3 size: 17 residues. CDR3 sequence (DNA): TGTGCCAGCAGCCTCAGGGATGCTGCGATTTTGGGGGATGGCTACACCTTC. Translation gives CASSLRDAAILGDGYTF.